These 12 T cell receptor beta chains came from one sample sequenced in a study of OX40 agonist ivuxolimab in advanced cancers. Here immunoSEQ multiplex PCR was the method, and the copy in TCRdb shows in-frame clones only, minus some. Altogether about 60,000 clones are present, roughly 90% being singletons, with the ten largest covering under 3.5%. This specimen was CD4+ or CD8+ T cells sorted from blood, taken in a trial of the OX40 agonist ivuxolimab. Source of these receptors: an adult with an advanced solid tumor such as melanoma, head and neck, liver or kidney cancer.

The chain has TRBV5-1 and TRBJ2-1, with 8 bases aligning to TRBD2. V gave up 2 bases and J gave up 7 bases; unmatched junction bases: 8. Per the germline V gene, CDR1 is SGHRS and CDR2 is YFSETQ. The CDR3 sequence is 15 residues long. CDR3 DNA: TGCGCCAGCAGCTTTTCTAGCGGGCTTCTTAATGAGCAGTTCTTC. Translated: CASSFSSGLLNEQFF. The variable domain in full, with the rest retrieved from reference TRBV5-1 and TRBJ2-1, is KAGVTQTPRYLIKTRGQQVTLSCSPISGHRSVSWYQQTPGQGLQFLFEYFSETQRNKGNFPGRFSGRQFSNSRSEMNVSTLELGDSALYLCASSFSSGLLNEQFFGPGTRLTVL.

V is TRBV5-1 and J is TRBJ2-5; 11 nucleotides match TRBD2. Germline trimming cut 7 bases from V and 4 bases from J; bases unmatched to any gene: 12. The CDR3 extends over 16 amino acids. Germline V gene sequence: CDR1 SGHRS, CDR2 YFSETQ. The CDR3 sequence is CASVETSGSPSETQYF. CDR3 DNA: TGCGCCAGCGTGGAAACTAGCGGGAGCCCCTCAGAGACCCAGTACTTC.

The V call is TRBV20-1, the J call TRBJ1-1; D perhaps matches TRBD1 (5 bases). CDR3 length: 11 amino acids. In germline, CDR1 is DFQATT, CDR2 SNEGSKA (reference sequence). V was pared by 7 bases and J by 1 base, with 7 bases between. The CDR3 coding sequence is TGCAGTGTCACAGGGAACACTGAAGCTTTCTTT. Encoded protein: CSVTGNTEAFF.

The chain has TRBV6-1 and TRBJ2-1, with 7 bases matching TRBD2. Losses at the gene ends were 0 bases for V and 5 bases for J; bases not matched to a gene: 7. Germline CDR1 MNHNS, CDR2 SASEGT. CDR3 length equals 16 residues. The CDR3 DNA reads as TGTGCCAGCAGTGAAGCGCTAGCGGACACAAACAATGAGCAGTTCTTC. Protein sequence: CASSEALADTNNEQFF.

For the CDR3, the DNA is TGTGCCAGCAGTTACGCGCAAAGCCACGAGCAGTACTTC. Its protein product is CASSYAQSHEQYF. This chain links TRBV6-5 with TRBJ2-7; D call uncertain. Per germline, CDR1 MNHEY and CDR2 SVGAGI. This CDR3 region has 13 residues. V was clipped by 2 bases and J by 5 bases, with 10 bases between them.

The CDR3 region is CASSFSSGSYYNEQFF. The DNA for the CDR3 is TGTGCCAGCAGCTTCTCTAGCGGGAGCTACTACAATGAGCAGTTCTTC. The chain combines TRBV7-6 with TRBJ2-1, with TRBD2 identical over 10 bases. With 3 bases clipped from V and 3 bases from J, the junction kept 5 bases outside the gene matches. The germline V gene has CDR1 SGHVS and CDR2 FNYEAQ. The CDR3 has 16 residues.

This clone has only one observation. The V and J genes are TRBV11-1 and TRBJ2-3; the D is unclear. The CDR3 covers 11 residues. Germline values: CDR1 SGHAT, CDR2 FQDESV (reference sequence). Trimming cost V 3 bases and J 4 bases, with 2 bases left between them. For the CDR3, the DNA is TGTGCCAGCAGCTTTGCAGATACGCAGTATTTT. It yields the protein CASSFADTQYF.

As concerns this clone: The junction departs from the called germline gene at one end, perhaps through a read error. The CDR3 loop reads CASRKGAGSTIYF. As DNA, the CDR3 is TGTGCCAGCAGAAAAGGGGCTGGAAGCACCATATATTTT. This chain links TRBV6-5 with TRBJ1-3; possible D gene TRBD1, 5 bases. CDR1 and CDR2 from the germline V gene are MNHEY and SVGAGI. This CDR3 is built from 13 residues.

The chain recombines TRBV2 with TRBJ1-5; a possible D gene is TRBD1 (6 bases). Trimming stripped 8 bases from V and 1 base from J, with 21 bases between. Germline V gene lookup returns CDR1 SNHLY and CDR2 FYNNEI. The CDR3 consists of 17 residues. CDR3 loop: CASRKDSLGRSNQPQHF. The CDR3 nucleotides are TGTGCCAGCCGGAAGGACAGCTTAGGTCGGAGCAATCAGCCCCAGCATTTT. Together with reference TRBV2 and TRBJ1-5, the CDR3 gives the full variable domain: EPEVTQTPSHQVTQMGQEVILRCVPISNHLYFYWYRQILGQKVEFLVSFYNNEISEKSEIFDDQFSVERPDGSNFTLKIRSTKLEDSAMYFCASRKDSLGRSNQPQHFGDGTRLSIL.

This clone was detected once. This sequence joins TRBV2 and TRBJ2-2; D is possibly TRBD2 (7 bases). Germline V gives CDR1 SNHLY, CDR2 FYNNEI. V gave up 2 bases and J gave up 6 bases, with 16 bases separating them. CDR3 size: 16 residues. The CDR3 region is CASSESRGRASGELFF. The DNA of the CDR3 is TGTGCCAGCAGTGAAAGTAGGGGGAGGGCCTCCGGGGAGCTGTTTTTT.

The V gene is TRBV25-1, the J gene TRBJ2-1; TRBD2 is a possible D gene (5 bases). The CDR3 loop spans 17 amino acids. The V gene's germline CDR1 is MGHDK and CDR2 SYGVNS. The V and J ends lost 4 bases and 0 bases respectively, with 16 bases between them. This chain's CDR3 is CASSALTSLFSYNEQFF. Written as DNA, the CDR3 is TGTGCCAGCAGTGCTCTAACTAGTCTCTTCTCCTACAATGAGCAGTTCTTC.

The chain uses TRBV7-9 and TRBJ2-5; D not resolved. Deletions cut 5 bases from V and 0 bases from J, with 4 bases between. The CDR3 has 12 residues. Germline loops: CDR1 SEHNR, CDR2 FQNEAQ (reference sequence). The CDR3 loop reads CASSQDQETQYF. As DNA, the CDR3 is TGTGCCAGCAGCCAGGACCAAGAGACCCAGTACTTC.